The 28 T cell receptor beta chains below were found in one sample sequenced in a study of CD8 T cells in ankylosing spondylitis. Study results and caveats: Ankylosing spondylitis blood appeared to carry a characteristic TCR beta motif of under ten highly homologous variants.

These receptors' targets are unknown. TCRdb called the 5' RACE reads again in MiXCR, with one record for every CDR3 protein. Of tens of thousands of distinct CDR3 sequences listed, roughly 8.8% are singletons. The source material was blood, either unsorted or a sorted T cell fraction (not recorded which). The receptors shown here come from a male donor with ankylosing spondylitis.

The rearrangement links TRBV10-3 to TRBJ2-3; 7 nucleotides align to TRBD1. The CDR3 contains 15 residues. V lost 2 bases, J lost 0 bases, and 2 bases stayed unmatched. Germline V lookup: CDR1 ENHRY, CDR2 SYGVKD. CDR3 loop: CAISEGTASTDTQYF. Here the CDR3 DNA reads TGTGCCATCAGTGAGGGGACAGCCAGCACAGATACGCAGTATTTT.

This clonotype was found many times. The chain is built from TRBV7-9 and TRBJ1-1; D is undetermined. The CDR3 sequence is 13 residues long. V was cut by 5 bases and J by 1 base, with 8 bases left in between. CDR1 and CDR2 from the germline V gene are SEHNR and FQNEAQ (reference sequence). CDR3: CASSPSPNTEAFF. The DNA of the CDR3 is TGTGCCAGCAGCCCCTCACCGAACACTGAAGCTTTCTTT.

The chain has TRBV3-1 and TRBJ2-2; D not certain. V lost 4 bases to trimming and J lost 4 bases, with 13 bases between them. Germline-derived CDR1 and CDR2 are LGHDT and YNNKEL (reference sequence). CDR3 length: 15 amino acids. CDR3 region: CASSPFLELTGELFF. CDR3 in DNA: TGTGCCAGCAGCCCTTTTCTCGAACTCACCGGGGAGCTGTTTTTT.

This clonotype was counted at least ten times. V is TRBV12-3 or TRBV12-4 and J is TRBJ1-2; no reliable D call. The CDR3 loop spans 14 amino acids. Deletions cut 6 bases from V and 0 bases from J, with 11 bases between. CDR3 protein: CASRPQEANYGYTF. DNA of the CDR3: TGTGCCAGCAGGCCTCAGGAAGCTAACTATGGCTACACCTTC.

The CDR3 region has the DNA TGTGCCAGCAGCTTGGAGGGACAGGGGGTTAATTCTGAGCAGTTCTTC. It codes for CASSLEGQGVNSEQFF. V is TRBV7-9 and J is TRBJ2-1; 11 positions agree with TRBD1. The J segment lost 9 bases and the V segment lost 3 bases, leaving 10 bases of the junction unmatched. The germline CDR1 and CDR2 sequences are SEHNR and FQNEAQ (reference sequence). This CDR3 has 16 amino acids.

This clonotype was recorded a few times. The junction does not match germline at one end; this may be a read error. The chain couples TRBV11-2 to TRBJ2-7, with D possibly being TRBD2 (5 bases). Germline V lookup: CDR1 SGHAT, CDR2 FQNNGV. The CDR3 is made up of 16 amino acids. As DNA, the CDR3 is TGTGCCAGCAGATTAGGGTGGACTTCTGACTCCTACGAGCAGTACTTC. Its translation: CASRLGWTSDSYEQYF.

Many counts were recorded for this clonotype. This chain joins TRBV27 and TRBJ2-1, with D unclear. V lost 8 bases and J lost 6, with 14 bases in between. CDR3 length: 13 amino acids. The germline gives CDR1 MNHEY, CDR2 SMNVEV (reference sequence). CDR3 DNA: TGTGCCAGCCAACCCTTGTCTTTCAATGAGCAGTTCTTC. It codes for CASQPLSFNEQFF.

The chain joins TRBV20-1 to TRBJ2-7; 7 bases map to TRBD2. Germline V gives CDR1 DFQATT, CDR2 SNEGSKA (reference sequence). The CDR3 extends over 16 amino acids. V lost 3 bases and J lost 2; bases outside the gene matches: 13. The CDR3 loop reads CSASPRDRDYTYEQYF. CDR3 in DNA: TGCAGTGCTAGCCCCAGGGACCGGGACTACACCTACGAGCAGTACTTC.

The chain carries TRBV7-9 and TRBJ2-7, with 8 bases aligning to TRBD1. The V gene end was trimmed by 5 bases and the J gene end by 4 bases; junction bases not matched to a gene: 4. This CDR3 spans 13 amino acids. Germline V CDR1 and CDR2: SEHNR, FQNEAQ (reference sequence). The CDR3 here is CASSRQGAYEQYF. CDR3 bases: TGTGCCAGCAGCCGGCAGGGGGCGTACGAGCAGTACTTC.

This clonotype occurred many times. The rearrangement uses TRBV6-1 and TRBJ1-1, with TRBD1 matching over 7 bases. The CDR3 has 14 amino acids. Losses at the gene ends were 7 bases for V and 0 bases for J; bases not matched to a gene: 5. The germline CDR1 and CDR2 sequences are MNHNS and SASEGT. As DNA, the CDR3 is TGTGCCAGCACCCCAGGGGGGTTGAACACTGAAGCTTTCTTT. This translates into CASTPGGLNTEAFF.

This clonotype showed up many times. The genes are TRBV15 and TRBJ2-3; possible D gene TRBD1, 5 bases. Trimming removed 4 bases at V and 0 bases at J, with 11 bases between. The CDR3 spans 15 residues. Germline V gene data show CDR1 as LNHNV and CDR2 as YYDKDF (reference sequence). This chain's CDR3 is CATSKDRTSTDTQYF. The CDR3 DNA reads as TGTGCCACCAGCAAAGACAGAACTAGCACAGATACGCAGTATTTT.

The rearrangement uses TRBV5-5 and TRBJ2-5; D is uncertain. Trimming shortened V by 4 bases and J by 2 bases, and 12 bases separated the two germline ends. The CDR3 has 14 residues. The germline V gene encodes CDR1 SGHKS and CDR2 YYEKEE (reference sequence). The DNA of the CDR3 is TGTGCCAGCAGCCCCCTGGGCCTGCAAGAGACCCAGTACTTC. This encodes CASSPLGLQETQYF. Full variable domain (remainder filled in from reference TRBV5-5 and TRBJ2-5): DAGVTQSPTHLIKTRGQQVTLRCSPISGHKSVSWYQQVLGQGPQFIFQYYEKEERGRGNFPDRFSARQFPNYSSELNVNALLLGDSALYLCASSPLGLQETQYFGPGTRLLVL.

The chain joins TRBV19 to TRBJ2-6; 7 bases agree with TRBD2. This CDR3 region has 16 residues. CDR1 is LNHDA, CDR2 SQIVND, per germline (reference sequence). The V and J ends lost 5 bases and 0 bases, in that order; junction bases with no gene match: 4. CDR3 nucleotide sequence: TGTGCCAGTAGTGGCGGGGGACCCTCTGGGGCCAACGTCCTGACTTTC. Translating it yields CASSGGGPSGANVLTF. Using reference TRBV19 and TRBJ2-6 for the parts outside the CDR3, the full variable domain is DGGITQSPKYLFRKEGQNVTLSCEQNLNHDAMYWYRQDPGQGLRLIYYSQIVNDFQKGDIAEGYSVSREKKESFPLTVTSAQKNPTAFYLCASSGGGPSGANVLTFGAGSRLTVL.

This clonotype was recorded a few times. This chain links TRBV7-9 with TRBJ2-3, with D unresolved. The germline V gene encodes CDR1 SEHNR and CDR2 FQNEAQ (reference sequence). V lost 6 bases and J lost 3, with 7 bases in between. CDR3 length: 12 residues. CDR3 residues: CASRLSTDTQYF. CDR3 DNA: TGTGCCAGCAGACTTAGTACAGATACGCAGTATTTT.

Only a few counts were recorded for this clonotype. The CDR3 reads CASSLDGEEQPQHF. The CDR3 DNA sequence: TGTGCCAGCAGTCTCGACGGGGAGGAACAGCCCCAGCATTTT. The V and J genes are TRBV12-3 or TRBV12-4 and TRBJ1-5; D remains unclear. This CDR3 contains 14 residues. The V and J ends lost 5 bases and 7 bases respectively, with 15 bases between them.

This clonotype was seen ten or more times. The gene calls are TRBV10-3 and TRBJ1-5; no reliable D call. The V end lost 3 bases, the J end lost 2 bases, and 17 bases lay between the germline ends. The length of the CDR3 is 17 residues. Germline values: CDR1 ENHRY, CDR2 SYGVKD. The CDR3: CAISDPREEAGNQPQHF. The CDR3 coding sequence is TGTGCCATCAGTGACCCACGGGAGGAGGCCGGCAATCAGCCCCAGCATTTT.

The chain recombines TRBV7-2 with TRBJ2-2; D is possibly TRBD2 (5 bases). With 3 bases removed from V and 17 bases from J, the gap between germline ends came to 22 bases. Germline CDR1 reads SGHTA; CDR2 reads FQGNSA. CDR3 length: 14 residues. The CDR3 bases are TGTGCCAGCAGCTTGTACCCGTGGACCGGGGAGTTTTTTTTT. This codes for CASSLYPWTGEFFF.

The table lists this clonotype with a few counts. The rearrangement joins TRBV27 to TRBJ2-7, with D perhaps TRBD1 (5 bases). The CDR3 sequence is 14 residues long. Trimming took off 5 bases at V and 3 bases at J, with 14 bases between the two ends. Germline CDR1 is MNHEY and CDR2 is SMNVEV (reference sequence). The CDR3: CASSPVGHHYEQYV. The DNA of the CDR3 is TGTGCCAGCAGTCCCGTAGGACACCACTACGAGCAGTACGTC.

The chain recombines TRBV10-2 with TRBJ1-5; TRBD1 might be the D (6 bases). Germline values: CDR1 WSHSY, CDR2 SAAADI. V dropped 7 bases and J dropped 0 bases, with 10 bases sitting between them. The CDR3 is 14 amino acids. Here the CDR3 reads CASKTGDSNQPQHF. The CDR3 region has the DNA TGCGCCAGCAAGACAGGAGATAGCAATCAGCCCCAGCATTTT.

This clonotype was observed many times. The chain carries TRBV3-1 and TRBJ2-2; 7 bases match TRBD2. The CDR3 totals 16 residues. Trimming at V came to 7 bases and at J to 0 bases, leaving 8 bases not matched to a gene. CDR1 LGHDT and CDR2 YNNKEL come from the germline V gene (reference sequence). The CDR3 here is CASTPSGVANTGELFF. The CDR3 coding sequence is TGTGCCAGCACCCCAAGCGGGGTTGCGAACACCGGGGAGCTGTTTTTT.

This clonotype appeared a few times. The chain links TRBV24-1 to TRBJ2-2; TRBD2 is a possible D gene (5 bases). With 5 bases removed from V and 3 bases from J, the gap between germline ends came to 9 bases. The CDR3 loop spans 14 amino acids. Germline assignment: CDR1 KGHDR and CDR2 SFDVKD. This chain's CDR3 is CATSAPGDTGELFF. The CDR3 DNA sequence: TGTGCCACCAGTGCCCCCGGGGACACCGGGGAGCTGTTTTTT.

This clonotype was counted ten times or more. This rearrangement joins TRBV12-3 or TRBV12-4 to TRBJ1-2; D is undetermined. The CDR3 covers 13 residues. Trimming took off 2 bases at V and 8 bases at J, with 12 bases between the two ends. CDR3 coding DNA: TGTGCCAGCAGTTTATCAGGACCAGAGGGCTACACCTTC. This codes for CASSLSGPEGYTF.

This chain connects TRBV10-1 to TRBJ2-2; 9 nucleotides align to TRBD1. Trimming cost V 4 bases and J 3 bases; bases outside gene matches: 6. The CDR3 totals 16 residues. Germline assignment: CDR1 WNHNN and CDR2 SYGVQD (reference sequence). In nucleotides, the CDR3 is TGCGCCAGCAGTGGTCTCGGACAGGGGTACACCGGGGAGCTGTTTTTT. It codes for CASSGLGQGYTGELFF.

The gene calls are TRBV30 and TRBJ1-1; D gene ambiguous. Germline loops: CDR1 GTSNPN, CDR2 SVGIG (reference sequence). The CDR3 length is 13 residues. Trimming pared 2 bases from V and 1 base from J, leaving 8 bases between. CDR3 in DNA: TGTGCCTGGAGTCCTTCGGGGAACACTGAAGCTTTCTTT. This encodes CAWSPSGNTEAFF.

This clonotype appeared many times. This chain links TRBV13 with TRBJ2-1; 9 nucleotides line up with TRBD2. CDR1 is PRHDT, CDR2 FYEKMQ, per germline (reference sequence). The CDR3 extends over 16 amino acids. The J segment lost 9 bases and the V segment lost 1 base, leaving 10 bases of the junction unmatched. In DNA, the CDR3 is TGTGCCAGCAGCTTAGACCCTGGCGGGAGGGGAGGTGAGCAGTTCTTC. Translating it yields CASSLDPGGRGGEQFF.

This clonotype was detected only a few times. The chain joins TRBV10-3 to TRBJ2-7; TRBD2 matches at 11 bases. CDR3 length: 14 residues. Germline V gene data show CDR1 as ENHRY and CDR2 as SYGVKD. The V gene end was trimmed by 4 bases and the J gene end by 5 bases; junction bases not matched to a gene: 4. As DNA, the CDR3 is TGTGCCATCAGTGGAACTAGCGGGAGCGACGAGCAGTACTTC. Translation: CAISGTSGSDEQYF.

The rearrangement uses TRBV7-9 and TRBJ1-1, with TRBD1 matching 7 bases. Germline trimming cut 5 bases from V and 9 bases from J; bases unmatched to any gene: 9. This CDR3 is built from 13 residues. Germline-derived CDR1 and CDR2 are SEHNR and FQNEAQ (reference sequence). CDR3 in amino acids: CASSLPGTAQAFF. CDR3 sequence (DNA): TGTGCCAGCAGCCTCCCCGGGACAGCGCAAGCTTTCTTT.

A note on this clonotype: The junction shows a germline mismatch at one end, possibly a read error. In DNA form, the CDR3 reads TGCGCCAGCATTCAACGGCAGGAGGACAATGAGCAGTTCTTC. Residues: CASIQRQEDNEQFF. The chain has TRBV23-1 and TRBJ2-1; D is perhaps TRBD2 (5 bases). TRBV23-1 is identified as an open reading frame with a role that is uncertain. The length of the CDR3 is 14 residues.